This T cell receptor beta chain appears in the sequencing data of a study of blood T cells in healthy people across ages (dated by TCRdb to between 2014 and 2017). As for the study more broadly: In model experiments, roughly one uniquely barcoded TCR beta cDNA molecule per two T cells was captured by template switching. The study measured age-related changes in TCR beta repertoire diversity using deep sequencing normalized with unique cDNA molecular identifiers. Donors were grouped into four age groups: young (average about 15 years), middle-aged (39), aged (around 60) and long-lived (just over 80). Using the same blood draw, the study looked at two additional independent replicas of 1 million unique cDNA reads for two donors, one aged 18 to 29 and the other aged 80 or older. The paper as a whole reports these results and caveats: Conclusive comparison of naive and antigen-experienced compartments was prevented by the profiling of bulk unsorted PBMCs. Donor CMV infection status was unknown, potentially confounding age-related changes in expanded clonotypes. Compared with the aged group, more naive CD4+ T cells, fewer expanded clones and increased TCR diversity were shown by the long-lived group, suggesting age selection. Estimates of total diversity from one million sequenced T cells were regarded as lower bounds and underestimates. Observed TCR beta diversity per million T cells fell roughly linearly with age, and a significant reduction was already apparent by age roughly 40. A strong correlation was found between observed TCR beta diversity and the percentage of naive T cells measured by flow cytometry.

Details on this clonotype: Its binding antigen is unknown. No much larger clone exists at a distance of one base, and base qualities are not known.

The donors were about 40 Caucasian individuals from Russia, aged 6 to 90 years, who were systemically healthy. Approximately 9.3 milliliters of peripheral blood were drawn from each donor into EDTA-treated Vacutainer tubes. PBMCs were isolated by Ficoll-Paque density-gradient centrifugation, with at least 6 million obtained per sample. Total RNA, at least 6 micrograms per sample, was extracted from PBMCs with Trizol reagent. Naive CD45RAhigh/CD27high T cell percentages were measured by flow cytometry on a PBMC aliquot from every donor. Library creation used 5' RACE. The sequencer was an Illumina HiSeq 2500. A second roughly 6 to 11 cycle PCR used a sample-barcoded 5' primer and a J-beta primer mix. Each TCR beta cDNA molecule received a unique molecular identifier from a template-switch 5' adaptor carrying 12 random nucleotides. Each sample yielded at least 2.5 million CDR3-containing paired-end reads. First-strand cDNA was synthesized from all RNA with the Mint cDNA synthesis kit, primed by a TRBC-specific oligonucleotide. After uracil-DNA glycosylase treatment, a first 18-cycle PCR used universal primers M1SS and BC2_uni_R on all cDNA. As for the original processing: For normalization, 1 million high-quality reads, each with a distinct molecular identifier, were randomly selected from each sample. Instead of being binned into consensus sequences, reads with shared molecular identifiers were discarded. MiTCR, set to a Q25 quality threshold and the strictest error-elimination algorithm, was used for CDR3 identification, clonotype clustering and error correction. A nonparametric unseen species model with Euler transformation was used to estimate a lower bound on total TCR beta diversity. TCRdb handled the public reads itself, with Q25 trimming in fastp and clone calling in MiXCR, and kept productive beta chains. All rows with the same CDR3 protein become a single entry with the most common DNA and genes. None of the V and J calls come from the authors' own analysis; TCRdb made them. The sample table holds 750,000 to 950,000 distinct CDR3 sequences, of which 20% to 30% were seen once. Around 3% of the sample rests with the top ten.

The same specimen was also included in a second study, on T cells of mothers and their children. As the second study states: Nine systemically healthy Caucasian individuals served as donors, namely three mothers together with their six children. cDNA synthesis consumed the entire amount of extracted RNA, loaded at around 1.5 ug RNA in each 15 ul reaction. In the second PCR, sample barcodes and 2-4 random nucleotides were introduced via the M1S primer. More than 8 million TCR beta CDR3 reads were obtained from each mother, and approximately 3 million reads were obtained from each child. TCR recombination output is similarly shaped by thymic selection in related and unrelated pairs, with a minor effect exerted by inherited differences. Related mother-child pairs always showed normalized repertoire overlap that was slightly higher than in unrelated mother-child pairs, though the difference was never significant. With a sensitivity of approximately 100 clones per million clonotypes, no persistent microchimeric T cell clones were detected. In the study, deep NGS was used to compare the TCR beta repertoires of mothers and children, and features distinguishing related mother-child pairs from unrelated individuals were sought. The mean age was roughly 44 +/- 4 years for the mothers and around 10 +/- 4 years for the children. Libraries were sequenced on Illumina HiSeq 2000 with 100+100 nt paired-end reads after adapter ligation with NEBNext reagents. To prevent cross-contamination, the mother and child libraries were prepared a month apart and were sequenced in separate runs. For each donor, somewhere between about 500,000 and 2,000,000 distinct TCR beta clonotypes were identified. Naive TCR beta clonotypes were estimated from low-frequency clonotypes matched to each donor's FACS-determined naive share, without sorting.

Material for sequencing was blood. The sequence came from a boy aged 5 to 17 in good health.

The CDR3 has the sequence CATRVRESTDTQYF. The nucleotide sequence reads TGTGCCACCCGAGTAAGGGAAAGCACAGATACGCAGTATTTT. The rearrangement combines TRBV12-3 or TRBV12-4 with TRBJ2-3; the D gene assignment is ambiguous. Between the V and J ends, shortened by 10 bases and 0 bases respectively, the junction contains 14 bases. Its CDR3 holds 14 amino acids, cysteine through phenylalanine. Only the CDR3 part of the read is kept: 42 bases, read in frame from the first base.